This paragraph covers one T cell receptor beta chain sequence. Its specificity is not known. The V gene end was trimmed by 3 bases and the J gene end by 2 bases; junction bases not matched to a gene: 6. Germline loops: CDR1 SGDLS, CDR2 YYNGEE. The CDR3 loop spans 15 amino acids. A multiplex PCR was run with 60 Vbeta primers and 13 Jbeta primers. Data came from immunoSEQ multiplex PCR; TCRdb stores just in-frame clones and leaves some out. Of around 150,000 clones detected, 80% to 85% appear once; the ten largest clones hold 3% to 4%. This specimen comes from a study of cytomegalovirus exposure and HLA in healthy donors. Study findings and constraints: Differences between HLA loci emerged in a later analysis of TCR association rates, with DRB1 most and HLA-C fewest. The authors listed over 150 TCR beta chains as cytomegalovirus-associated. Immune exposure was documented only through CMV serostatus. Data from an earlier analysis indicated that most TCR beta V segments were productive either about 87% or about 30% of the time.

This TCR was sampled from a male donor in good health and CMV-seronegative. This sequence joins TRBV9 and TRBJ2-3; 7 positions agree with TRBD1. Sequencing was carried out using PBMCs. The CDR3 DNA sequence: TGTGCCAGCAGCGGGACAGGACGTAACACAGATACGCAGTATTTT. It encodes CASSGTGRNTDTQYF.